This T cell receptor beta chain was identified in a study of blood T cell repertoires in COVID-19. The ends were cut back, 5 bases at V and 6 bases at J, with 23 bases in the middle. The CDR3 length is 16 residues. The germline V gene encodes CDR1 SGHDT and CDR2 YYEEEE. In the authors' workflow: Quantification of nucleated cells was approximated via reference gene primer amplification. Using immunoSEQ multiplex PCR, the repertoire was profiled, and TCRdb retains in-frame clones only, with some absent. The DNA was the basis for D and trimming; V, J and clone size are from that table. The sample lists roughly 140,000 clones; approximately 90% were seen once.

This clonotype originated in a woman older than 75 with acute or convalescent COVID-19. The rearrangement joins TRBV5-6 to TRBJ1-1; D might be TRBD1 (6 bases). The sample was peripheral blood. The CDR3 loop reads CASSSSFRGGYAEAFF. In DNA, the CDR3 is TGTGCCAGCAGTTCGTCTTTCAGGGGAGGGTACGCTGAAGCTTTCTTT.